This T cell receptor beta chain was identified during a study of CD4 T cell repertoires in COVID-19. Study conclusions and caveats: Suggested intraclonal diversification: top SARS-CoV-2-reactive clonotypes appeared in two or three memory subsets.

Germline CDR1 reads DFQATT; CDR2 reads SNEGSKA (reference sequence). V lost 0 bases and J 5 bases, leaving 4 bases between the germline ends. The CDR3 contains 11 residues. This clone is medium-sized within its sample. What it recognizes is unknown. Measured with immunoSEQ multiplex PCR; TCRdb has only the in-frame clones, and not every one. The table lists about 1,400 clones, around 15% of them singletons. Recombinant SARS-CoV-2 spike or nucleoprotein, presented by autologous monocytes, stimulated the CFSE-labeled cells. Input was some 520,000 cells per stimulated subset. Sequences were derived from central memory CD4+ T cells, cultured in vitro, sampled after recovery from COVID-19. This clonotype was sampled from a human donor who had COVID-19. This rearrangement joins TRBV20-1 to TRBJ1-2; D remains ambiguous. The CDR3: CSARDAYGYTF. Here the CDR3 DNA reads TGCAGTGCTAGAGATGCGTATGGCTACACCTTC.